What follows describes a single T cell receptor (beta chain). Produced via immunoSEQ multiplex PCR; TCRdb's table is partial and in-frame only. The top ten hold roughly 5% of the sample, which has fewer than 25,000 clones, roughly 90% seen once. This sample stems from a study of T cell changes during pregnancy in multiple sclerosis. Germline-derived CDR1 and CDR2 are DFQATT and SNEGSKA (reference sequence). Trimming stripped 5 bases from V and 3 bases from J, with 8 bases between. This CDR3 is 11 amino acids long. This receptor was taken from a female donor in good health, enrolled as a control in a pregnancy study. This chain links TRBV20-1 with TRBJ2-7, with D tentatively TRBD1 (5 bases). This sample comprised CD8+ T cells from peripheral blood mononuclear cells, obtained in the third trimester of pregnancy. Here the CDR3 DNA reads TGCAGTGCTGGCAGGGACTACGAGCAGTACTTC. The encoded protein is CSAGRDYEQYF.